The TCR beta chain under discussion was sequenced for a study of human T cells and chemical hapten exposure. For the study at large: Diagnoses of alopecia areata, totalis or universalis occurred in mostly female patients. Points from the study as a whole: The study found that PT1 expanded TCR counts correlated positively with patch test score.

Regarding this clonotype: Its antigen is unidentified.

TCRdb ran MiXCR on the RACE reads and lists one entry per CDR3 protein. The sample consists of roughly 380,000 distinct CDR3 sequences, approximately 5% of them appearing once. The CDR3 runs to 15 residues. With 5 bases clipped from V and 6 bases from J, the junction kept 10 bases outside the gene matches. Germline V gene data show CDR1 as MNHNS and CDR2 as SASEGT. Time point of the sample: patch test 1, 2 weeks after DPC sensitization. Treatment described: therapeutic diphenylcyclopropenone sensitization with weekly scalp DPC. Extraction yielded total RNA from whole blood (unfractionated). The genes are TRBV6-1 and TRBJ1-5; 7 bases fit TRBD1. The sequences come from whole blood, collected in connection with sensitization to the hapten diphenylcyclopropenone (DPC). The sequence was obtained from a woman between 50 and 59 years old with alopecia areata. Some clones in this sample may be carry-over from other donors' samples. CDR3 sequence: CASSTGQAGSQPQHF. CDR3 sequence (DNA): TGTGCCAGCAGTACCGGACAGGCAGGGAGTCAGCCCCAGCATTTT.